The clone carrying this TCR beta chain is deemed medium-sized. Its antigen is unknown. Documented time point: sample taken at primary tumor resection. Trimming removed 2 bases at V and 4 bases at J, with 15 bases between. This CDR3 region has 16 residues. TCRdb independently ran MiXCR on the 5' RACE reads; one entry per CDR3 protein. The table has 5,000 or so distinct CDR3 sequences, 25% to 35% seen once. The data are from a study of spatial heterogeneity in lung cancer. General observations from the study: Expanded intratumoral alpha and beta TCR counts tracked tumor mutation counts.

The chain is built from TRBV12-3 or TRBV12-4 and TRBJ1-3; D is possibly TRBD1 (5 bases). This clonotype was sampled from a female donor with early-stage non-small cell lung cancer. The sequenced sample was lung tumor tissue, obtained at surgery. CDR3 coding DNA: TGTGCCAGCAGTTTAAGGGGCGGGGGGATGGGAAACACCATATATTTT. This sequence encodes CASSLRGGGMGNTIYF.